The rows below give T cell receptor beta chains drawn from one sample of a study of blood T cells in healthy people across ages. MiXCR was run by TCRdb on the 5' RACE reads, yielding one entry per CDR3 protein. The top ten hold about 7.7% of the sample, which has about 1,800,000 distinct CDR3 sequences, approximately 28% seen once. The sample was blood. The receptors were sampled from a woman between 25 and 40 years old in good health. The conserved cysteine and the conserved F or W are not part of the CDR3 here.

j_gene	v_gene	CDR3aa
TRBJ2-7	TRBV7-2	ASSLWDYEQY
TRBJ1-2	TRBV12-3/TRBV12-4	ASSLVGASYGYT
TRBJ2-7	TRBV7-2	ASSLASGFYEQY
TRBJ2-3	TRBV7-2	ASSWAIREETDTQY
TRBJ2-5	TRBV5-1	ASRVEVAGETQY
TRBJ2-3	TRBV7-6	ASSPLAGGLDSTDTQY
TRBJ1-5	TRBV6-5	ASSLRDRQPQH
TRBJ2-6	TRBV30	AWSVGAPGANVLT
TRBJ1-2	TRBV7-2	ASSFRGRQNYGYT
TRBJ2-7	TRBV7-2	ASSWAFGSSY
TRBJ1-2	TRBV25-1	ASQGQGVQVGYT
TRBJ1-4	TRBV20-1	SARDSNRENEKLF
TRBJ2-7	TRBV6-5	ASSYYQVNRVGPYEQY
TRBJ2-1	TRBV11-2	ASSFGTSGILNYNEQF
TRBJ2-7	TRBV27	ASSLSGQGVIYEQY
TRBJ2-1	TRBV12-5	ASVPRHGRTHSEQF
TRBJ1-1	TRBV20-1	SARQETNTEAF
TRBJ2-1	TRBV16	ASSPNLEQF
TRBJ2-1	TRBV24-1	ATSESGLAGGTAYNEQF
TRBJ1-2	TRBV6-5	ASMQGGYGYT
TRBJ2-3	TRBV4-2	ASSQESRTQY
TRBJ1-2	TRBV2	ASSEVGGRGYGYT
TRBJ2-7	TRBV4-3	ASSQTDTYSYEQY
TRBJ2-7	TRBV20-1	SARAARTGDRSYEQY
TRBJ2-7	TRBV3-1	ASSKDRPRREQY
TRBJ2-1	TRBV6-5	ASSWGTSGKGGEQF
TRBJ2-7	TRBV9	ASSVAPGTSTEQY
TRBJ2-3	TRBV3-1	ASSQLPSPDTQY
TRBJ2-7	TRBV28	ASSKLDRGLSYEQY
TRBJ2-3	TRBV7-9	ASSPGDRLRGDTQY
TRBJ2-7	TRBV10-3	AISVEQGAYEQY
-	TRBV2	ASRGAGGKNIQY
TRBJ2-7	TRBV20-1	SAHRGLYEQY